A single sample gave rise to the 20 T cell receptor beta chains below, sequenced in a study of radiotherapy plus CTLA-4 blockade in lung cancer. Here immunoSEQ multiplex PCR was the method, and the copy in TCRdb shows in-frame clones only, minus some. The sample lists about 120,000 clones; about 90% were seen once. This material consisted of peripheral blood, taken from a patient treated with radiotherapy plus ipilimumab. The receptor set was obtained from a human donor with non-small cell lung cancer that progressed on radiotherapy plus ipilimumab.

This clone has a single count. This chain uses TRBV1 with TRBJ1-1. TRBV1 is a pseudogene locus. CDR3 length equals 11 residues. Here the CDR3 reads CTRPAGTEAFF. In DNA form, the CDR3 reads TGCACCAGACCGGCGGGGACTGAAGCTTTCTTT.

The rearrangement uses TRBV6-1 and TRBJ1-5; D is ambiguous. In germline, CDR1 is MNHNS, CDR2 SASEGT. Trimming left V 6 bases short and J 0 bases short, with 6 bases between. The CDR3 sequence is 13 residues long. This chain's CDR3 is CASRENSNQPQHF. The DNA for the CDR3 is TGTGCCAGCAGGGAAAATAGCAATCAGCCCCAGCATTTT.

This sequence joins TRBV5-1 and TRBJ2-2, with 7 nucleotides matching TRBD2. The CDR3 has 14 residues. Losses at the gene ends were 4 bases for V and 7 bases for J; bases not matched to a gene: 7. The germline V gene has CDR1 SGHRS and CDR2 YFSETQ. The CDR3 region is CASSDRTGGGELFF. The CDR3 nucleotides read TGCGCCAGCAGCGACCGTACGGGAGGCGGGGAGCTGTTTTTT. Complete variable domain (other parts from reference TRBV5-1 and TRBJ2-2): KAGVTQTPRYLIKTRGQQVTLSCSPISGHRSVSWYQQTPGQGLQFLFEYFSETQRNKGNFPGRFSGRQFSNSRSEMNVSTLELGDSALYLCASSDRTGGGELFFGEGSRLTVL.

The chain recombines TRBV6-6 with TRBJ2-5; TRBD2 aligns across 7 bases. The CDR3 length is 15 residues. The germline V gene encodes CDR1 MNHNY and CDR2 SVGAGI (reference sequence). V was pared by 0 bases and J by 5 bases, with 6 bases of the junction left unmatched. CDR3 in amino acids: CASSYSASGTETQYF. CDR3 nucleotides: TGTGCCAGCAGTTACTCGGCTAGCGGCACGGAGACCCAGTACTTC.

With respect to this clone: This sample also contains other DNA sequences that code for the same CDR3. The chain is built from TRBV7-9 and TRBJ2-3; D gene ambiguous. Germline lookup yields CDR1 SEHNR and CDR2 FQNEAQ (reference sequence). V was clipped by 5 bases and J by 6 bases, with 6 bases between them. The CDR3 totals 11 residues. CDR3 bases: TGTGCCAGCAGCCCCAGGGATACGCAGTATTTT. This gives the protein CASSPRDTQYF.

The CDR3 loop is CASGLPHGGVGYGYTF. The CDR3 DNA follows: TGTGCTAGTGGTTTGCCCCACGGGGGGGTTGGGTATGGCTACACCTTC. This chain connects TRBV12-5 to TRBJ1-2; tentatively, D is TRBD1 (5 bases). The CDR3 contains 16 residues. Germline values: CDR1 LGHNT, CDR2 FRNRAP. V lost 2 bases to trimming and J lost 5 bases, with 18 bases between them.

The rearrangement joins TRBV21-1 to TRBJ1-2. TRBV21-1 is designated a pseudogene. This CDR3 comprises 12 residues. The DNA of the CDR3 is TGTGCCAACTACGATTGGGCCTATGGCTACACCTTC. It specifies CANYDWAYGYTF.

The chain uses TRBV10-3 and TRBJ2-1; TRBD2 matches 7 bases. The V gene's germline CDR1 is ENHRY and CDR2 SYGVKD. The V segment lost 6 bases and the J segment 0 bases; nucleotides outside the gene matches: 11. The CDR3 has 17 residues. DNA for the CDR3: TGTGCCATCAGCGAGCGGGGAGAGGGGAGCTCCTACAATGAGCAGTTCTTC. This gives the protein CAISERGEGSSYNEQFF.

This chain links TRBV6-6 with TRBJ2-3, with TRBD1 matching 7 bases. CDR3 size: 15 residues. V was clipped by 5 bases and J by 3 bases; unmatched bases: 8. The germline V gene encodes CDR1 MNHNY and CDR2 SVGAGI (reference sequence). CDR3 sequence (DNA): TGTGCCAGCAGTCTACAGGGGATATTGACAGATACGCAGTATTTT. The encoded protein is CASSLQGILTDTQYF.

V gene TRBV29-1 combines with J gene TRBJ2-1; unclear D gene. The CDR3 is 12 amino acids. V was clipped by 8 bases and J by 4 bases, with 12 bases between them. Germline CDR1 reads SQVTM; CDR2 reads ANQGSEA. The CDR3 region has the DNA TGCAGCACCGGCGGAACTTACAATGAGCAGTTCTTC. Amino acids: CSTGGTYNEQFF.

The genes are TRBV5-1 and TRBJ2-1; possible D gene TRBD2, 6 bases. The CDR3 runs 14 residues. Trimming took off 5 bases at V and 3 bases at J, with 12 bases between the two ends. From germline, CDR1 is SGHRS and CDR2 YFSETQ. The CDR3 DNA is TGCGCCAGCAGAGAACTGGGGGGCTACAATGAGCAGTTCTTC. This codes for CASRELGGYNEQFF.

The gene calls are TRBV2 and TRBJ2-1, with 12 bases identical to TRBD2. J was trimmed by 8 bases and V by 6 bases; bases with no gene match: 5. The V gene's germline CDR1 is SNHLY and CDR2 FYNNEI. This CDR3 region has 14 residues. CDR3 sequence: CASRTSGSSYEQFF. The CDR3 nucleotides read TGTGCCAGCAGGACTAGCGGGAGTAGTTATGAGCAGTTCTTC.

The chain employs TRBV5-1 and TRBJ2-1; D is unclear. CDR1 and CDR2 (germline): SGHRS, YFSETQ. Between the trimmed V and J ends, which lost 2 bases and 4 bases, there was a span of 13 bases. This CDR3 is built from 15 residues. CDR3 nucleotides: TGCGCCAGCAGCTTCCGCCGGGCGGAATACAATGAGCAGTTCTTC. It encodes CASSFRRAEYNEQFF.

As regards this clone: Other DNA sequences in the sample encode the same CDR3. The rearrangement joins TRBV2 to TRBJ2-7, with 7 nucleotides matching TRBD1. The CDR3 has 12 residues. The germline CDR1 and CDR2 sequences are SNHLY and FYNNEI. J was trimmed by 3 bases and V by 5 bases; bases with no gene match: 1. DNA of the CDR3: TGTGCCAGCAGTAGACAGGGCTACGAGCAGTACTTC. As protein: CASSRQGYEQYF.

On this clone: This sample includes further DNA sequences coding for the same CDR3. This chain uses TRBV2 with TRBJ2-5; D remains ambiguous. Germline CDR1 is SNHLY and CDR2 is FYNNEI. The CDR3 runs to 11 residues. V was pared by 4 bases and J by 5 bases, with 5 bases between. This chain's CDR3 is CASSVQETQYF. CDR3 nucleotide sequence: TGTGCCAGCAGTGTTCAGGAGACCCAGTACTTC. The variable domain in full, with the rest retrieved from reference TRBV2 and TRBJ2-5, is EPEVTQTPSHQVTQMGQEVILRCVPISNHLYFYWYRQILGQKVEFLVSFYNNEISEKSEIFDDQFSVERPDGSNFTLKIRSTKLEDSAMYFCASSVQETQYFGPGTRLLVL.

The chain recombines TRBV18 with TRBJ2-1; 9 bases map to TRBD2. The V gene end was trimmed by 6 bases and the J gene end by 4 bases; junction bases not matched to a gene: 10. Germline CDR1 is KGHSH and CDR2 is LQKENI. This CDR3 contains 16 residues. CDR3 amino acids: CASSPPGGRGYNEQFF. The DNA of the CDR3 is TGTGCCAGCTCCCCCCCCGGCGGGAGGGGGTACAATGAGCAGTTCTTC.

This chain joins TRBV20-1 and TRBJ2-1; no reliable D call. CDR3 size: 11 residues. Trimming left V 3 bases short and J 12 bases short, with 12 bases between. Germline assignment: CDR1 DFQATT and CDR2 SNEGSKA (reference sequence). CDR3 sequence (DNA): TGCAGTGCTAGTCATACGTCGGGGCAGTTCTTC. Amino acids: CSASHTSGQFF.

The chain carries TRBV5-1 and TRBJ2-5; D might be TRBD1 or TRBD2, each matching 5 bases. The V and J ends lost 2 bases and 2 bases respectively, with 13 bases between them. CDR3 length: 15 residues. CDR1 SGHRS and CDR2 YFSETQ come from the germline V gene. Here the CDR3 DNA reads TGCGCCAGCAGCTTAGTTGGGACGGGACAAGAGACCCAGTACTTC. Protein: CASSLVGTGQETQYF.

The J gene is TRBJ2-3, the V gene TRBV5-1, with D possibly matching TRBD2 (5 bases). Trimming took 0 bases from V and 5 from J, leaving 10 bases between them. There are 14 residues in the CDR3. Germline values: CDR1 SGHRS, CDR2 YFSETQ. The CDR3 sequence is CASSLGLSGDTQYF. The DNA for the CDR3 is TGCGCCAGCAGCTTGGGACTCAGCGGAGATACGCAGTATTTT.

This chain links TRBV5-1 with TRBJ1-4; D is unresolved. The CDR3 totals 16 residues. Trimming cost V 0 bases and J 7 bases, with 16 bases left between them. Germline lookup yields CDR1 SGHRS and CDR2 YFSETQ. The CDR3: CASSLDVTGLSEKLFF. The DNA of the CDR3 is TGCGCCAGCAGCTTGGATGTCACGGGCTTGAGTGAAAAACTGTTTTTT.